The 21 T cell receptor beta chains listed next were all sequenced from one sample in a study of beta chain features in type 1 diabetes (dated 2018 in TCRdb). Results and caveats for the whole study, not just this receptor: A moderate but significant shortening of TCRB CDR3 length was observed in type 1 diabetes patients in all four CD4+ subsets.

Receptor libraries were prepared by the immunoSEQ multiplex PCR assay. All of the isolated RNA was reverse transcribed with the High Capacity cDNA Reverse Transcription Kit, so expressed TCRB transcripts were sequenced. Entries here come from immuneACCESS through TCRdb and include only in-frame sequences with V and J called. Some clones fail to appear in such tables; in the studies checked, an unresolved V gene covers under half of the shortfall, and the cause of the remainder is unknown. Here the sample has about 160,000 clones; 9% to 10% occur a single time. The ten top clones hold roughly 0.7% of the sample. Antigens of these TCRs are unknown. Sequenced material: central memory CD4+ T cells from blood. All receptors derive from a woman aged 25 to 39 with type 1 diabetes.

This clone appeared a few times. This chain connects TRBV7-3 to TRBJ2-5; D might be TRBD1 (6 bases). CDR3 length: 14 amino acids. V lost 1 base and J lost 2, with 8 bases in between. The germline gives CDR1 SGHTA, CDR2 FQGTGA. CDR3 sequence reads: CASSLNGQQETQYF. The CDR3 region has the DNA TGTGCCAGCAGCTTAAACGGACAGCAAGAGACCCAGTACTTC.

This clone was recorded a few times. This chain joins TRBV28 and TRBJ2-6; tentatively, D is TRBD1 (6 bases). The CDR3 covers 17 residues. The germline V and J ends were trimmed by 6 bases and 0 bases, with 15 bases remaining between them. The germline V gene encodes CDR1 MDHEN and CDR2 SYDVKM. The CDR3 reads CASSRPGVPSGANVLTF. The DNA for the CDR3 is TGTGCCAGCAGCCGACCAGGGGTCCCCTCTGGGGCCAACGTCCTGACTTTC. Complete variable domain (other parts from reference TRBV28 and TRBJ2-6): DVKVTQSSRYLVKRTGEKVFLECVQDMDHENMFWYRQDPGLGLRLIYFSYDVKMKEKGDIPEGYSVSREKKERFSLILESASTNQTSMYLCASSRPGVPSGANVLTFGAGSRLTVL.

This clone was observed a few times. The chain uses TRBV27 and TRBJ1-1; 7 bases map to TRBD1. The ends lost 5 bases at V and 6 bases at J; junction bases unmatched: 15. This CDR3 is built from 16 residues. Germline lookup yields CDR1 MNHEY and CDR2 SMNVEV (reference sequence). The CDR3 DNA reads TGTGCCAGCAGTCCTGCGGGTGACAGGGCTGTGGCTGAAGCTTTCTTT. Its protein is CASSPAGDRAVAEAFF.

This clone was detected only a few times. This sequence joins TRBV28 and TRBJ2-7; 11 positions agree with TRBD1. The V gene's germline CDR1 is MDHEN and CDR2 SYDVKM. The ends lost 5 bases at V and 6 bases at J; junction bases unmatched: 9. The CDR3 consists of 15 residues. CDR3 nucleotide sequence: TGTGCCAGCAGTCCAGTAGGGACAGGGGGTGCCGAGCAGTACTTC. It codes for CASSPVGTGGAEQYF.

The gene calls are TRBV7-3 and TRBJ1-2; 7 bases map to TRBD1. From germline, CDR1 is SGHTA and CDR2 FQGTGA. With 5 bases clipped from V and 6 bases from J, the junction kept 9 bases outside the gene matches. The CDR3 is 14 residues long. The DNA for the CDR3 is TGTGCCAGCAGCCCCGGGACAGACTCCCATGGCTACACCTTC. Protein: CASSPGTDSHGYTF.

This chain joins TRBV5-4 and TRBJ2-4; 8 bases agree with TRBD1. Trimming at V came to 3 bases and at J to 7 bases, leaving 6 bases not matched to a gene. CDR3 length equals 14 residues. Germline V lookup: CDR1 SGHNT, CDR2 YYREEE (reference sequence). The CDR3 here is CASSSTGAGNIQYF. CDR3 nucleotides: TGTGCCAGCAGCTCGACAGGGGCGGGGAACATTCAGTACTTC.

The V gene is TRBV7-3, the J gene TRBJ2-5; 8 positions match TRBD2. CDR3 length equals 15 residues. The V gene end was trimmed by 2 bases and the J gene end by 0 bases; junction bases not matched to a gene: 2. Germline CDR1 is SGHTA and CDR2 is FQGTGA. The chain's CDR3 is CASSLQAGDQETQYF. DNA for the CDR3: TGTGCCAGCAGCTTACAAGCGGGGGACCAAGAGACCCAGTACTTC.

This clone was seen a handful of times. This sequence joins TRBV2 and TRBJ2-5; 7 nucleotides align to TRBD2. This CDR3 is 14 amino acids long. The V segment lost 3 bases and the J segment 3 bases; nucleotides outside the gene matches: 4. Germline values: CDR1 SNHLY, CDR2 FYNNEI. CDR3 in amino acids: CASSEILAEETQYF. The CDR3 DNA reads TGTGCCAGCAGTGAGATCCTAGCGGAAGAGACCCAGTACTTC.

This clone was observed a few times. The chain employs TRBV2 and TRBJ2-5; D gene unclear. CDR3 size: 11 residues. Trimming pared 10 bases from V and 1 base from J, leaving 7 bases between. CDR1 and CDR2 (germline): SNHLY, FYNNEI. The CDR3 protein is CATRSQETQYF. The CDR3 DNA is TGTGCCACGAGGTCCCAAGAGACCCAGTACTTC.

J is TRBJ2-1 and V is TRBV4-1, with 8 bases lining up with TRBD2. The CDR3 spans 16 residues. The germline V gene has CDR1 MGHRA and CDR2 YSYEKL. Germline trimming cut 4 bases from V and 1 base from J; bases unmatched to any gene: 6. CDR3 sequence (DNA): TGCGCCAGCAGCCGGGATAGCGGGGTTTCCTACAATGAGCAGTTCTTC. This gives the protein CASSRDSGVSYNEQFF.

This clone was seen a few times. Distinct nucleotide sequences in the sample also encode this CDR3. The chain carries TRBV19 and TRBJ1-2; TRBD1 matches 7 bases. Trimming at V came to 4 bases and at J to 2 bases, leaving 4 bases not matched to a gene. CDR3 length: 14 amino acids. CDR1 is LNHDA and CDR2 is SQIVND in the germline V gene (reference sequence). The CDR3 loop is CASSTTGSNYGYTF. CDR3 DNA: TGTGCCAGTAGTACGACAGGGTCAAACTATGGCTACACCTTC.

This clone was detected only a few times. The gene calls are TRBV5-6 and TRBJ1-2; 8 bases are a match to TRBD1. Germline assignment: CDR1 SGHDT and CDR2 YYEEEE. The V gene end was trimmed by 0 bases and the J gene end by 7 bases; junction bases not matched to a gene: 5. The CDR3 runs 14 residues. The CDR3 spells CASSLGQGYGGYTF. Written as DNA, the CDR3 is TGTGCCAGCAGCTTGGGACAGGGGTATGGTGGCTACACCTTC.

This sequence joins TRBV7-2 and TRBJ2-5; TRBD1 agrees at 8 bases. This CDR3 spans 13 amino acids. Germline V gene lookup returns CDR1 SGHTA and CDR2 FQGNSA. J was trimmed by 5 bases and V by 6 bases; bases with no gene match: 5. Here the CDR3 reads CASSRDRGETQYF. DNA for the CDR3: TGTGCCAGCAGTCGCGACAGGGGTGAGACCCAGTACTTC.

The chain joins TRBV4-2 to TRBJ2-3; tentatively, D is TRBD2 (6 bases). Between the trimmed V and J ends, which lost 4 bases and 4 bases, there was a span of 21 bases. Germline V lookup: CDR1 LGHNA, CDR2 YNFKEQ. The CDR3 contains 17 residues. CDR3 sequence reads: CASSRYSLAERADTQYF. The CDR3 DNA reads as TGTGCCAGCAGCCGATACTCTTTAGCGGAAAGGGCAGATACGCAGTATTTT.

Only a few counts were recorded for this clone. The CDR3 is CASSAPGQGDYGYTF. The DNA of the CDR3 is TGTGCCAGCAGTGCGCCGGGACAGGGTGACTATGGCTACACCTTC. The rearrangement uses TRBV6-6 and TRBJ1-2, with 9 bases lining up with TRBD1. The CDR3 spans 15 residues. Looked up from germline, CDR1 is MNHNY and CDR2 is SVGAGI (reference sequence). With 5 bases clipped from V and 3 bases from J, the junction kept 7 bases outside the gene matches.

As to this clone: The junction departs from germline at one end; a sequencing error may be responsible. The gene calls are TRBV18 and TRBJ2-7, with 7 bases that match TRBD1. The CDR3 sequence is 15 residues long. Germline CDR1 is KGHSH and CDR2 is LQKENI. The CDR3 protein is CASSQESTGPDGKDF. The CDR3 DNA follows: TGTGCCAGCTCACAAGAGTCGACAGGGCCGGACGGTAAAGACTTC.

This clone showed up just a few times. The rearrangement links TRBV30 to TRBJ2-1; 11 bases fit TRBD1. With 2 bases clipped from V and 12 bases from J, the junction kept 6 bases outside the gene matches. Looked up from germline, CDR1 is GTSNPN and CDR2 is SVGIG (reference sequence). The CDR3 has 13 amino acids. The CDR3 loop is CAWSTGQGAAQFF. The CDR3 nucleotides read TGTGCCTGGAGTACTGGACAGGGGGCCGCGCAGTTCTTC.

Only a few counts were recorded for this clone. V and J are TRBV6-5 and TRBJ2-3; a weak D match, TRBD2 (5 bases). The germline CDR1 and CDR2 sequences are MNHEY and SVGAGI. The V end was cut by 0 bases, the J end by 8 bases, with 12 bases between. This CDR3 region has 14 residues. Here the CDR3 reads CASSYSYTEATQYF. The CDR3 nucleotides are TGTGCCAGCAGTTACTCGTATACGGAGGCTACGCAGTATTTT.

The chain links TRBV27 to TRBJ1-2; possible D gene TRBD1, 6 bases. CDR1 and CDR2 (germline): MNHEY, SMNVEV (reference sequence). This CDR3 comprises 15 residues. Trimming removed 5 bases from V and 6 bases from J, with 19 bases in between. The CDR3 sequence is CASSPLGAGVHGYTF. The DNA for the CDR3 is TGTGCCAGCAGTCCCCTGGGAGCAGGGGTCCATGGCTACACCTTC.

This clone was recorded a few times. The chain is built from TRBV11-3 and TRBJ2-5; weak D call: TRBD1 (5 bases). Germline CDR1 and CDR2: SGHNT and YENEEA. V was shortened by 1 base and J by 5 bases, with 8 bases between the two germline ends. The CDR3 is 13 amino acids. The chain's CDR3 is CASSLGGYETQYF. CDR3 bases: TGTGCCAGCAGCTTAGGGGGCTATGAGACCCAGTACTTC.

V usage is TRBV27 and J usage is TRBJ1-2; 7 nucleotides line up with TRBD1. Germline V lookup: CDR1 MNHEY, CDR2 SMNVEV (reference sequence). J gave up 8 bases and V 5 bases, and 11 bases lay outside the gene matches. The CDR3 consists of 14 residues. The CDR3 protein is CASSPTEGAGGYTF. CDR3 DNA: TGTGCCAGCAGTCCTACCGAGGGGGCCGGGGGCTACACCTTC.